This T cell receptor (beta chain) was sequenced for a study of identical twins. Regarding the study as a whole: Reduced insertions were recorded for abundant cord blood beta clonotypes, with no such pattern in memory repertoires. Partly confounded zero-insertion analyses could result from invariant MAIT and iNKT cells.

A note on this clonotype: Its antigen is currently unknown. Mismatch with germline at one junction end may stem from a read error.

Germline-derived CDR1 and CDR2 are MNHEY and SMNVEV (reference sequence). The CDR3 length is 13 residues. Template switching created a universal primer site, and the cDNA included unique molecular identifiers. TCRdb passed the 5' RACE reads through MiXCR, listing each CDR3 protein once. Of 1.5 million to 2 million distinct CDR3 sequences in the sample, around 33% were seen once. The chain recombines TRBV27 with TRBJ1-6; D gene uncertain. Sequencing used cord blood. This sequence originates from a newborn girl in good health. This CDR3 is CTSSFQQNSPLHF. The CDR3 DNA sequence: TGTACCAGCAGTTTCCAGCAAAATTCACCCCTCCACTTT.